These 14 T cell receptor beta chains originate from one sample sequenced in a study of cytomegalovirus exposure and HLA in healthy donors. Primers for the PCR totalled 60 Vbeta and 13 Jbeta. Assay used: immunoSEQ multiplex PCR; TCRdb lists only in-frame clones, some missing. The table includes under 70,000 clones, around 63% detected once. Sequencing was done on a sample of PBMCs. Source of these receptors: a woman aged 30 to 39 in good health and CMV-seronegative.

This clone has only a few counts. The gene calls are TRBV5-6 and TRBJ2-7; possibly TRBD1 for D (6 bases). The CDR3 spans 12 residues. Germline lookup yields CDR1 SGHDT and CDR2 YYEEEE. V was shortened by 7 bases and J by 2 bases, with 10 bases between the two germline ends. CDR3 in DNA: TGTGCCAGCCGCAGGGGTCCCTACGAGCAGTACTTC. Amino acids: CASRRGPYEQYF.

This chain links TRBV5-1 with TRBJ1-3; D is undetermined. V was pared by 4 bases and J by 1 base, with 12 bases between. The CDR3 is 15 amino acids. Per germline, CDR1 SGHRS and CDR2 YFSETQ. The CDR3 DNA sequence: TGCGCCAGCAGCCCGCAGCCCGGGTCTGGAAACACCATATATTTT. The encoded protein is CASSPQPGSGNTIYF.

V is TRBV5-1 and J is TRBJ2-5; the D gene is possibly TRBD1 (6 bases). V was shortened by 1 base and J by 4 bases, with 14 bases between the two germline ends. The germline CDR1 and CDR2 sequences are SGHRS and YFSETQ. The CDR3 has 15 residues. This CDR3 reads CASSLWGRAAETQYF. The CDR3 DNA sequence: TGCGCCAGCAGCTTGTGGGGGCGGGCAGCAGAGACCCAGTACTTC.

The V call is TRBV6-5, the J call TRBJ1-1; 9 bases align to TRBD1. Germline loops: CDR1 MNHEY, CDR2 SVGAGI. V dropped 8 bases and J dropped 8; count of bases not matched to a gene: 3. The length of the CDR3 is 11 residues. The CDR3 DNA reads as TGTGCCAGCCGAGGACAGGGGGAAGCTTTCTTT. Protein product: CASRGQGEAFF.

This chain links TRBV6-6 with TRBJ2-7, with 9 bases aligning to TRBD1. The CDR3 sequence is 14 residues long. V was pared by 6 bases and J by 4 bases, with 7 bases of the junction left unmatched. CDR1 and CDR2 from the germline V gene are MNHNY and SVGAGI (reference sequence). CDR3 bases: TGTGCCAGCAGCCCCGGGACAGGGCAATACGAGCAGTACTTC. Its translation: CASSPGTGQYEQYF.

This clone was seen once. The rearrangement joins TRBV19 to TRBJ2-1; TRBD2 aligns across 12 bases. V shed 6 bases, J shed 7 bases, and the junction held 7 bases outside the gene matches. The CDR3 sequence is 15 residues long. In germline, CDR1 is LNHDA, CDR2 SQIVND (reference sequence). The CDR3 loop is CASRQTSGGYNEQFF. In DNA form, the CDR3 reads TGTGCCAGTAGACAGACTAGCGGGGGATATAATGAGCAGTTCTTC.

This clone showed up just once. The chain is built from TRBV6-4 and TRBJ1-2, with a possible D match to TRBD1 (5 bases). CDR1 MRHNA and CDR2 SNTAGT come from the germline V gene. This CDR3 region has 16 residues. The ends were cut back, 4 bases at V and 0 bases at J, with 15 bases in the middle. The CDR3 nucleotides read TGTGCCAGCAGTGCCGGGCCCGGGGGGACTAACTATGGCTACACCTTC. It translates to CASSAGPGGTNYGYTF.

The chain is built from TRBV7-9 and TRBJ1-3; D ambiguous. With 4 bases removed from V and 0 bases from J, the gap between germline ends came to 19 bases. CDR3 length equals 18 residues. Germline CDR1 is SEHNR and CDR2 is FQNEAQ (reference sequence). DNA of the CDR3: TGTGCCAGCAGCTCCTTGGAGGCCTATAGCCTCTCTGGAAACACCATATATTTT. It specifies CASSSLEAYSLSGNTIYF. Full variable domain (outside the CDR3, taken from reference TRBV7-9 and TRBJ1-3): DTGVSQNPRHKITKRGQNVTFRCDPISEHNRLYWYRQTLGQGPEFLTYFQNEAQLEKSRLLSDRFSAERPKGSFSTLEIQRTEQGDSAMYLCASSSLEAYSLSGNTIYFGEGSWLTVV.

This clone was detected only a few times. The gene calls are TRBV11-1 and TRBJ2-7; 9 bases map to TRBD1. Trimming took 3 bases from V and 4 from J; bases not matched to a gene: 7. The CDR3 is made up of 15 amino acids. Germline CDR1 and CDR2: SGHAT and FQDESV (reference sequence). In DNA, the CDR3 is TGTGCCAGCAGCTTCTCGGGACAGGGAAGTTACGAGCAGTACTTC. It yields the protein CASSFSGQGSYEQYF.

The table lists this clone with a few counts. CDR3 amino acids: CASSEGGGYGYTF. The CDR3, as DNA: TGTGCCAGCAGTGAAGGGGGGGGCTATGGCTACACCTTC. This sequence joins TRBV6-5 and TRBJ1-2, with a weak D call TRBD1 (6 bases). Looked up from germline, CDR1 is MNHEY and CDR2 is SVGAGI. The CDR3 spans 13 residues. V lost 5 bases to trimming and J lost 4 bases, with 11 bases between them.

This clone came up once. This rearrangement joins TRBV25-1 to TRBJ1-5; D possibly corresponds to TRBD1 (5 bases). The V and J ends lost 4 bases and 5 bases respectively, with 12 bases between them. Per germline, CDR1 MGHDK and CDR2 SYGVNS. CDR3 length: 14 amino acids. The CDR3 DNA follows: TGTGCCAGCAGTGCAACGACAGTAGATCAGCCCCAGCATTTT. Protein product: CASSATTVDQPQHF.

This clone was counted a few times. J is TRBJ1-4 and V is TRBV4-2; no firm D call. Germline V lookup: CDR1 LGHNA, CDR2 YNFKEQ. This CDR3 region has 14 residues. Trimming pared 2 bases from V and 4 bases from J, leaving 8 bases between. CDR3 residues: CASSQPGINEKLFF. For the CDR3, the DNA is TGTGCCAGCAGCCAACCCGGGATTAATGAAAAACTGTTTTTT.

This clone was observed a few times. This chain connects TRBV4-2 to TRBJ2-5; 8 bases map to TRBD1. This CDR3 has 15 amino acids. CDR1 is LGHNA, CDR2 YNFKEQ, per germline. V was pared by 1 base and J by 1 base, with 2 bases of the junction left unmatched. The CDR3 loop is CASSQGTGPQETQYF. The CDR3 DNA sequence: TGTGCCAGCAGCCAAGGGACAGGGCCCCAAGAGACCCAGTACTTC.

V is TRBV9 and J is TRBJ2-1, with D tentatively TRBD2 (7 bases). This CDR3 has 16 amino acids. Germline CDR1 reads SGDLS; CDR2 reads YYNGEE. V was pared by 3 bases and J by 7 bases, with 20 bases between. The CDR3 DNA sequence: TGTGCCAGCAGCGCCCTCCGGGGGGCGGAAAGGAATGAGCAGTTCTTC. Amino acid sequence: CASSALRGAERNEQFF.